Sequencing of this TCR beta chain was carried out in a study of blood T cell repertoires in COVID-19. Study in general: Italy, Spain and the United States were the sources of the convalescent and acute COVID-19 samples. Sources were T cells, B-cell-depleted T cells, or PBMCs; the material itself was cDNA or gDNA.

V dropped 6 bases and J dropped 7 bases, with 12 bases sitting between them. The CDR3 totals 12 residues. Germline CDR1 reads MDHEN; CDR2 reads SYDVKM. In the original processing: Amplification of reference gene primers provided the estimated nucleated cell counts. The assay was immunoSEQ multiplex PCR, and TCRdb's table has in-frame clones only and misses some. Clonal size and the V and J genes are those of that table, whereas D and trimming came from the DNA. The sample lists about 240,000 clones, 75% to 85% occurring once. The chain recombines TRBV28 with TRBJ1-2; D is ambiguous. Sequencing used peripheral blood. The sequence came from a human donor in a cohort sampled during active COVID-19. CDR3 residues: CASSPPRVGYTF. CDR3 DNA sequence: TGTGCCAGCAGCCCGCCCCGCGTTGGCTACACCTTC.